This T cell receptor beta chain comes out of a study of PD-1 blockade in classical Hodgkin lymphoma (dated by TCRdb to the early 2020s). Study-wide context: Nivolumab dosing was 3 mg/kg intravenously every 2 weeks, continuing until either disease progression or unacceptable toxicity. The study used CyTOF and TCR beta sequencing to define a peripheral blood immune signature of response to PD-1 blockade in classical Hodgkin lymphoma.

The CDR3 runs 15 residues from the cysteine to the phenylalanine. Only the CDR3 portion is preserved as DNA: 45 bases, with reading frame beginning at the first base. At the junction V is shortened by 6 bases and J by 5 bases, with 16 bases in between. CDR1 and CDR2 are read off the germline V gene (reference sequence) as MNHNY and SVGAGI. This clone was seen only once. Its antigen is still unknown. The sample holds no much larger clone one base away, and base qualities are not on file. This specimen's time point label, interpreted: cycle 4 day 1 (C4D1), after more than five weeks of nivolumab. Relapse after autologous stem cell transplantation had occurred in all trial patients, and cohorts A, B and C were distinguished by prior brentuximab vedotin exposure. The trial cohort comprised 56 patients with relapsed/refractory classical Hodgkin lymphoma whose best overall responses were complete response, partial response or progressive disease. Single-agent nivolumab was administered to trial patients in the multi-cohort phase II CheckMate 205 trial. An independent review committee assessed best overall response by applying the 2007 International Working Group response criteria. Trial PBMCs were obtained immediately prior to nivolumab initiation (C1D1) and on therapy at cycle 2 day 1 and cycle 4 day 1. Peripheral blood was collected in 8 mL Vacutainer Cell Preparation Tubes, from which PBMCs were isolated by centrifugation and then cryopreserved.

The Qiagen DNeasy kit was used to extract genomic DNA from unsorted PBMCs and from the negatively selected CD4+ and CD8+ fractions. TCR beta CDR3 regions were subjected to amplification by immunoSEQ multiplex PCR with primers that anneal to V and J segments. A synthetic immune receptor repertoire was used to minimize amplification bias, and remaining bias was computationally removed after sequencing. On the authors' methods: Repertoire diversity was quantified as the Shannon entropy index using custom Python scripts. The unsorted, CD4+ and CD8+ repertoires were each analyzed separately, with the exception of combined analyses, where CD4+ and CD8+ sequences were merged in silico. Clonal expansion was defined as at least a 2-fold frequency increase after treatment relative to C1D1, with a pseudocount of 0.5 for undetected baseline clones. Singleton clones were defined as clones with 0 or 1 copy at C1D1, and non-singleton clones were defined as clones with 2 or more copies. Clones expanded in unsorted samples were annotated as CD4+, CD8+ or unknown by matching protein sequences in sorted samples from the same patient. Wilcoxon tests on paired samples were used to test diversity changes from C1D1 to C4D1. The table was pulled from immuneACCESS by TCRdb, which kept in-frame rearrangements only. Such tables lose some clones; where checked, under half of the loss comes from unresolved V genes, and the rest has no known cause. The V and J calls and clone size are taken from that table; D and trimming were inferred from the DNA. The sample table contains tens of thousands of clones; only one count was recorded for over 75% of them. Around a sixth of the sample goes to the ten largest clones.

The full study reports these points: CD4+ but not CD8+ TCR diversity rose significantly by C4D1 (p=0.0027 vs p=0.16), most apparent in complete responders (p=0.02). The study covered only a single clinical trial cohort, and the causes of the repertoire differences, possibly disease activity or prior therapy, were still not defined. Diversity was lower in patients who began nivolumab less than 1 year after ASCT, so these patients were left out of later analyses to avoid confounding by immune reconstitution. Newly diagnosed patients were reported to have lower baseline TCR diversity than healthy donors, and relapsed/refractory patients were reported to have lower baseline TCR diversity still. Baseline diversity similar to that of newly diagnosed patients was observed in trial patients achieving complete response, whereas significantly lower diversity was observed in partial responders and progressors.

The sample here was peripheral blood mononuclear cells (PBMCs), taken before the fourth cycle of nivolumab. The chain was built from TRBV6-6 and TRBJ2-2; too little of a D gene remains to name it. This clonotype originated in a human donor with classical Hodgkin lymphoma. The CDR3 region reads CASSWAVTETGELFF. The nucleotide sequence is given as TGTGCCAGCAGCTGGGCCGTAACTGAAACCGGGGAGCTGTTTTTT.